This entry lists 29 T cell receptor beta chains sequenced from one sample in a study of T cell responses to AZD1222 COVID-19 vaccine. Assay used: immunoSEQ multiplex PCR; TCRdb lists only in-frame clones, some missing. The sample includes 80,000 or so clones, approximately 90% seen only once; the top ten take approximately 1.5%. The material was peripheral blood, obtained on day 0 of AZD1222 vaccination. The receptors shown here come from an adult in good health.

V gene TRBV30 combines with J gene TRBJ2-1; 9 bases agree with TRBD1. CDR1 GTSNPN and CDR2 SVGIG come from the germline V gene (reference sequence). The trim removed 2 bases at V and 4 bases at J, leaving 6 bases unmatched. This CDR3 has 15 residues. The CDR3 sequence: CAWSSGTGRYNEQFF. The CDR3 DNA reads TGTGCCTGGAGTTCCGGGACAGGGAGATACAATGAGCAGTTCTTC.

The rearrangement uses TRBV7-9 and TRBJ2-2; D is perhaps TRBD1 (7 bases). Germline V CDR1 and CDR2: SEHNR, FQNEAQ (reference sequence). The CDR3 length is 13 residues. Trimming shortened V by 5 bases and J by 7 bases, and 11 bases separated the two germline ends. CDR3 protein: CASSAGGHGELFF. The DNA of the CDR3 is TGTGCCAGCAGCGCAGGGGGGCACGGGGAGCTGTTTTTT. Full variable domain (outside the CDR3, taken from reference TRBV7-9 and TRBJ2-2): DTGVSQNPRHKITKRGQNVTFRCDPISEHNRLYWYRQTLGQGPEFLTYFQNEAQLEKSRLLSDRFSAERPKGSFSTLEIQRTEQGDSAMYLCASSAGGHGELFFGEGSRLTVL.

The CDR3 loop reads CAISATREEQYF. The DNA of the CDR3 is TGTGCCATCAGTGCTACCCGGGAAGAGCAGTACTTC. The chain joins TRBV10-3 to TRBJ2-7; D may be TRBD2 (5 bases). The V gene lost 4 bases and the J gene lost 7 bases, with 11 bases spanning the gap. CDR3 length equals 12 residues. CDR1 ENHRY and CDR2 SYGVKD come from the germline V gene.

This sequence joins TRBV6-5 and TRBJ1-5; a weak D match, TRBD1 (5 bases). In germline, CDR1 is MNHEY, CDR2 SVGAGI. The CDR3 spans 15 residues. Trimming cost V 7 bases and J 0 bases, with 13 bases left between them. As DNA, the CDR3 is TGTGCCAGCATGGTAGACAGATATAGCAATCAGCCCCAGCATTTT. Translating gives CASMVDRYSNQPQHF.

This clone was recorded only once. The rearrangement links TRBV5-5 to TRBJ2-7; D is undetermined. Trimming removed 2 bases at V and 2 bases at J, with 11 bases between. Germline V gives CDR1 SGHKS, CDR2 YYEKEE (reference sequence). The CDR3 is 14 amino acids. CDR3 sequence: CASSFPLRTYEQYF. The CDR3 region has the DNA TGTGCCAGCAGCTTTCCCCTCCGGACCTACGAGCAGTACTTC.

The rearrangement uses TRBV2 and TRBJ2-2; 10 bases line up with TRBD2. V lost 7 bases and J lost 4; bases outside the gene matches: 6. The CDR3 extends over 15 amino acids. The germline V gene has CDR1 SNHLY and CDR2 FYNNEI. The CDR3 coding sequence is TGTGCCAGCATTGGACTAGCGGCGAGCACCGGGGAGCTGTTTTTT. This translates into CASIGLAASTGELFF.

The chain has TRBV15 and TRBJ2-7; no firm D call. The CDR3 extends over 9 amino acids. The V end lost 8 bases, the J end lost 6 bases, and 5 bases lay between the germline ends. Germline V gives CDR1 LNHNV, CDR2 YYDKDF (reference sequence). The DNA for the CDR3 is TGTGCCACCTTCGCCGAGCAGTACTTC. Its protein product is CATFAEQYF.

The rearrangement joins TRBV19 to TRBJ2-3; 8 bases match TRBD1. Germline V gene lookup returns CDR1 LNHDA and CDR2 SQIVND (reference sequence). The ends lost 8 bases at V and 4 bases at J; junction bases unmatched: 8. CDR3 size: 14 residues. The chain's CDR3 is CASGQGQGADTQYF. The CDR3 DNA is TGTGCCAGTGGCCAAGGACAGGGTGCAGATACGCAGTATTTT. Together with reference TRBV19 and TRBJ2-3, the CDR3 gives the full variable domain: DGGITQSPKYLFRKEGQNVTLSCEQNLNHDAMYWYRQDPGQGLRLIYYSQIVNDFQKGDIAEGYSVSREKKESFPLTVTSAQKNPTAFYLCASGQGQGADTQYFGPGTRLTVL.

Here the CDR3 reads CASSPERSGANVLTF. The CDR3 bases are TGTGCCAGCTCACCGGAACGATCTGGGGCCAACGTCCTGACTTTC. The V gene is TRBV18, the J gene TRBJ2-6; no firm D call. This CDR3 is 15 amino acids long. The V end lost 3 bases, the J end lost 1 base, and 7 bases lay between the germline ends. Per the germline V gene, CDR1 is KGHSH and CDR2 is LQKENI.

The chain uses TRBV14 and TRBJ2-7, with D maybe TRBD2 (5 bases). CDR1 is SGHDN and CDR2 is FVKESK in the germline V gene. V dropped 5 bases and J dropped 0 bases, with 11 bases sitting between them. The CDR3 totals 14 residues. The CDR3 region has the DNA TGTGCCAGCAGCGCCCTCGGACTCTCCTACGAGCAGTACTTC. Its translation: CASSALGLSYEQYF.

This sequence joins TRBV3-1 (or the pseudogene TRBV3-2) and TRBJ1-1; D is unclear. The V gene's germline CDR1 is LGHDT and CDR2 YNNKEL (reference sequence). The CDR3 has 12 residues. Trimming shortened V by 0 bases and J by 7 bases, and 6 bases separated the two germline ends. CDR3 sequence (DNA): TGTGCCAGCAGCCAAGATGGGTATGAAGCTTTCTTT. Translation gives CASSQDGYEAFF.

The chain has TRBV7-8 and TRBJ2-2, with 9 bases fitting TRBD2. CDR1 and CDR2 from the germline V gene are SGHVS and FQNEAQ. This CDR3 has 13 amino acids. Trimming cost V 7 bases and J 4 bases; bases outside gene matches: 1. CDR3 region: CASTSGTTGELFF. CDR3 DNA sequence: TGTGCCAGCACTAGCGGGACCACCGGGGAGCTGTTTTTT.

V usage is TRBV5-8 and J usage is TRBJ1-5, with D uncertain. The CDR3 sequence is 14 residues long. V was shortened by 1 base and J by 3 bases, with 8 bases between the two germline ends. Germline loops: CDR1 SGHTS, CDR2 YDEGEE. In nucleotides, the CDR3 is TGTGCCAGCAGCTTGTGGACCTCCAATCAGCCCCAGCATTTT. Its protein product is CASSLWTSNQPQHF.

This clone is a singleton in its sample. The gene calls are TRBV19 and TRBJ1-1, with D uncertain. Trimming left V 5 bases short and J 10 bases short, with 20 bases between. The CDR3 is made up of 14 amino acids. Germline lookup yields CDR1 LNHDA and CDR2 SQIVND (reference sequence). CDR3 sequence (DNA): TGTGCCAGTAGTTCATCCTCAAAGGAGTTCGGAGCTTTCTTT. This codes for CASSSSSKEFGAFF.

This sequence joins TRBV6-6 and TRBJ1-6, with D unclear. Trimming pared 2 bases from V and 0 bases from J, leaving 5 bases between. The CDR3 is 15 residues long. Germline loops: CDR1 MNHNY, CDR2 SVGAGI (reference sequence). CDR3 coding DNA: TGTGCCAGCAGTTACGGGAGCTCCTATAATTCACCCCTCCACTTT. As protein: CASSYGSSYNSPLHF.

The chain links TRBV5-8 to TRBJ1-5; D gene uncertain. The CDR3 is made up of 14 amino acids. From germline, CDR1 is SGHTS and CDR2 YDEGEE. Trimming took off 8 bases at V and 0 bases at J, with 12 bases between the two ends. The CDR3 is CASFQENSNQPQHF. In DNA form, the CDR3 reads TGTGCCAGTTTCCAGGAGAATAGCAATCAGCCCCAGCATTTT.

Comment on this clone: A junction boundary mismatches the germline segment, possibly from a read error. This chain uses TRBV7-7 with TRBJ2-1, with 7 positions matching TRBD1. The CDR3 contains 15 residues. Per germline, CDR1 SSHAT and CDR2 FNYEAQ (reference sequence). Here the CDR3 reads CASSLGRDRDNEQFF. The CDR3 DNA sequence: TGTGCTAGCAGCTTAGGGCGAGACAGGGACAATGAGCAGTTCTTC.

The V and J genes are TRBV11-2 and TRBJ1-4; 9 nucleotides match TRBD1. This CDR3 contains 14 residues. The trim removed 5 bases at V and 8 bases at J, leaving 6 bases unmatched. Germline assignment: CDR1 SGHAT and CDR2 FQNNGV. CDR3 coding DNA: TGTGCCAGCAGCCCCGGACAGGGGCCGGAAAAACTGTTTTTT. Its translation: CASSPGQGPEKLFF. Looking up the rest from reference TRBV11-2 and TRBJ1-4 gives the full variable domain: EAGVAQSPRYKIIEKRQSVAFWCNPISGHATLYWYQQILGQGPKLLIQFQNNGVVDDSQLPKDRFSAERLKGVDSTLKIQPAKLEDSAVYLCASSPGQGPEKLFFGSGTQLSVL.

This clone was recorded a few times. V gene TRBV6-5 combines with J gene TRBJ2-7; TRBD2 aligns across 8 bases. This CDR3 comprises 14 residues. Germline V CDR1 and CDR2: MNHEY, SVGAGI. The trim removed 2 bases at V and 5 bases at J, leaving 5 bases unmatched. The CDR3 here is CASSYQRETHEQYF. CDR3 bases: TGTGCCAGCAGTTACCAGCGGGAGACCCACGAGCAGTACTTC.

The chain uses TRBV7-9 and TRBJ1-1; D is unresolved. Trimming took 1 base from V and 0 from J, leaving 12 bases between them. This CDR3 contains 16 residues. Germline CDR1 SEHNR, CDR2 FQNEAQ (reference sequence). The CDR3 loop reads CASSLDYGSVNTEAFF. The CDR3 nucleotides are TGTGCCAGCAGCTTAGATTACGGATCAGTGAACACTGAAGCTTTCTTT.

Here the CDR3 reads CASSFIGGDTGELFF. The DNA of the CDR3 is TGCGCCAGCAGCTTTATCGGAGGGGACACCGGGGAGCTGTTTTTT. This chain connects TRBV5-1 to TRBJ2-2; weak D call: TRBD2 (6 bases). The CDR3 has 15 amino acids. Germline lookup yields CDR1 SGHRS and CDR2 YFSETQ. V was cut by 2 bases and J by 3 bases, with 11 bases left in between.

This sequence joins TRBV2 and TRBJ1-2; D gene uncertain. Germline V gene sequence: CDR1 SNHLY, CDR2 FYNNEI. V was clipped by 1 base and J by 6 bases, with 12 bases between them. The CDR3 runs to 14 residues. The CDR3 bases are TGTGCCAGCAGTGAAGATCGGGGAAGTAATGGCTACACCTTC. This encodes CASSEDRGSNGYTF. Combining the CDR3 with reference TRBV2 and TRBJ1-2 gives the whole variable domain EPEVTQTPSHQVTQMGQEVILRCVPISNHLYFYWYRQILGQKVEFLVSFYNNEISEKSEIFDDQFSVERPDGSNFTLKIRSTKLEDSAMYFCASSEDRGSNGYTFGSGTRLTVV.

This chain connects TRBV11-2 to TRBJ2-2; possible D gene TRBD2, 5 bases. V gave up 1 base and J gave up 8 bases, with 8 bases separating them. Germline CDR1 and CDR2: SGHAT and FQNNGV. This CDR3 is 13 amino acids long. The CDR3 spells CASSLVRRGELFF. The CDR3 DNA reads TGTGCCAGCAGCTTAGTCCGGAGGGGGGAGCTGTTTTTT.

The chain joins TRBV27 to TRBJ1-4; D not certain. CDR1 is MNHEY and CDR2 is SMNVEV in the germline V gene (reference sequence). The CDR3 runs 12 residues. Deletions cut 4 bases from V and 8 bases from J, with 8 bases between. CDR3 residues: CASSSVGEKLFF. Written as DNA, the CDR3 is TGTGCCAGCAGTTCTGTGGGCGAAAAACTGTTTTTT. Together with reference TRBV27 and TRBJ1-4, the CDR3 gives the full variable domain: EAQVTQNPRYLITVTGKKLTVTCSQNMNHEYMSWYRQDPGLGLRQIYYSMNVEVTDKGDVPEGYKVSRKEKRNFPLILESPSPNQTSLYFCASSSVGEKLFFGSGTQLSVL.

The J gene is TRBJ2-3, the V gene TRBV19; D is unresolved. Germline-derived CDR1 and CDR2 are LNHDA and SQIVND (reference sequence). The length of the CDR3 is 18 residues. V was clipped by 5 bases and J by 0 bases, with 21 bases between them. CDR3 in DNA: TGTGCCAGTAGTCCCTTGTACGGCACTGAAGGGAGCACAGATACGCAGTATTTT. As protein: CASSPLYGTEGSTDTQYF. Full variable domain (missing parts from reference TRBV19 and TRBJ2-3): DGGITQSPKYLFRKEGQNVTLSCEQNLNHDAMYWYRQDPGQGLRLIYYSQIVNDFQKGDIAEGYSVSREKKESFPLTVTSAQKNPTAFYLCASSPLYGTEGSTDTQYFGPGTRLTVL.

The gene calls are TRBV10-3 and TRBJ2-1; perhaps TRBD2 as D (6 bases). The V and J ends lost 11 bases and 1 base respectively, with 15 bases between them. This CDR3 spans 14 amino acids. Per the germline V gene, CDR1 is ENHRY and CDR2 is SYGVKD. The CDR3 protein is CAVAGDSSYNEQFF. CDR3 sequence (DNA): TGTGCCGTGGCTGGGGACTCTTCCTACAATGAGCAGTTCTTC.

This clone appeared once. J is TRBJ2-7 and V is TRBV19, with a tentative D call TRBD2 (6 bases). The germline V gene has CDR1 LNHDA and CDR2 SQIVND (reference sequence). Trimming removed 3 bases at V and 2 bases at J, with 23 bases between. CDR3 size: 18 residues. The CDR3 nucleotides are TGTGCCAGTAGTATCGGACTAAGTAGGCGGGTGGATACCTACGAGCAGTACTTC. This encodes CASSIGLSRRVDTYEQYF.

V usage is TRBV9 and J usage is TRBJ1-2; tentatively, D is TRBD1 (6 bases). The CDR3 is made up of 19 amino acids. Germline V CDR1 and CDR2: SGDLS, YYNGEE. V shed 1 base and J shed 3 bases, with 25 bases lying between them. The CDR3 DNA sequence: TGTGCCAGCAGCGTATTATACCCCGAGGGAGGGGGAGGCGACTATGGCTACACCTTC. It encodes CASSVLYPEGGGGDYGYTF.

In DNA form, the CDR3 reads TGTGCCAGCAGTGAATCGCCTCTAGCGTACAGCTCCTACAATGAGCAGTTCTTC. It encodes CASSESPLAYSSYNEQFF. The rearrangement uses TRBV6-1 and TRBJ2-1; the D gene is possibly TRBD2 (6 bases). Per the germline V gene, CDR1 is MNHNS and CDR2 is SASEGT. The CDR3 covers 18 residues. V lost 2 bases and J 0 bases, leaving 17 bases between the germline ends.